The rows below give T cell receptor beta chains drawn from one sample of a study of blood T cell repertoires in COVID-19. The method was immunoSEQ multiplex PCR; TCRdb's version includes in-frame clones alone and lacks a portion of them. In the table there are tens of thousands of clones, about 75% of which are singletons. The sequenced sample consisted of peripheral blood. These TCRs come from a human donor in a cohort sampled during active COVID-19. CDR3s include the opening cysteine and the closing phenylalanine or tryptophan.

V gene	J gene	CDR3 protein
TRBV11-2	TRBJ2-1	CASSQTSGRDHNEQFF
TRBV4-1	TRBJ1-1	CASSQVVGTVMNTEAFF
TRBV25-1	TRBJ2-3	CASSGRTGRGIDTQYF
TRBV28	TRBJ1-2	CASSVLLGSYGYTF
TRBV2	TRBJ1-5	CASRQANRTGTGWNQPQHF
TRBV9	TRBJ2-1	CASSPRLAGASTEQFF
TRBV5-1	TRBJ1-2	CASSPGQDIYGYTF
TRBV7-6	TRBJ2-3	CASSLGLGSTDTQYF
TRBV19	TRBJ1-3	CASSRQGPNTIYF
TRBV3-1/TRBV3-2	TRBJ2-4	CASSRKPRDFQYF
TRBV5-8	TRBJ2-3	CASSSRPLTVTEYF
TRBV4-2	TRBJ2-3	CASSQDWGARGRADTQYF
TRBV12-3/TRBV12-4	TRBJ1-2	CASSKGQDYGYTF
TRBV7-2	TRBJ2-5	CASSLGGGQGKNPRETQYF
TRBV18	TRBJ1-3	CASSPPGTGGPGSGNTIYF
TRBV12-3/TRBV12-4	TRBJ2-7	CASSNTGTYEQYF
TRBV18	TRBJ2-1	CASSAGQRQFF
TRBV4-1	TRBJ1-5	CASSLFVGGNQPQHF
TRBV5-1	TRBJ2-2	CASSGAAGPGGELFF
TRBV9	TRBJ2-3	CASSVGPRQTDTQYF
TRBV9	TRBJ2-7	CASSARLAGASKQYF
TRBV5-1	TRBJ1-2	CASSRGDRGYYGYTF
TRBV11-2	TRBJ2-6	CASSGSANVLTF
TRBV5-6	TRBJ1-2	CASSLTQVYGYTF
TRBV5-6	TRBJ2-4	CASSSGTGHLF
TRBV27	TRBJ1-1	CASSRRTGGFTEAFF
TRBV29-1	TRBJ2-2	CSVSVTGGTGELFF
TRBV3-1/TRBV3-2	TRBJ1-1	CASSQSQGRGAFF
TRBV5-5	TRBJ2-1	CASSLGLAASYNEQFF
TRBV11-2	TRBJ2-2	CASSLPQGSKGTGELFF
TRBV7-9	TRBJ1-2	CASSQDSFAGGYTF
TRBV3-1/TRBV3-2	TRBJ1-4	CASSPHPRGNEKLFF
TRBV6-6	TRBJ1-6	CASRSRDRPSYIPLHF
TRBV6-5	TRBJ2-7	CASSSAGTGGGEQYF
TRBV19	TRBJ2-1	CASSPRDNWNEQFF
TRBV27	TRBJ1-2	CASSLEGHYGYTF
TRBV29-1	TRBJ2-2	CSVEGTSGGSGTGELFF
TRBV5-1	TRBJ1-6	CASSLAREGSPLHF
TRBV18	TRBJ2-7	CASSPDRGPYEQYF